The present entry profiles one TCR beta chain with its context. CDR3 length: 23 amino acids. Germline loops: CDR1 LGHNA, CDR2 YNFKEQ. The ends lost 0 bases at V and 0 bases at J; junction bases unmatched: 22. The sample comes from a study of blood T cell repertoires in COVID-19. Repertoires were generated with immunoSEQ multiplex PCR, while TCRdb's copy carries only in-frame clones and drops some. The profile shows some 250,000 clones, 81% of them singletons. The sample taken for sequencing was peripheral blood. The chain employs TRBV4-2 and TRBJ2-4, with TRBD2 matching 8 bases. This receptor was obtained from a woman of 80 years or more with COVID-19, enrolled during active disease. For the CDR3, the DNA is TGTGCCAGCAGCCAAGAAGATGTGTTAGCGGGATCGGAAGGACCCCTAGCCAAAAACATTCAGTACTTC. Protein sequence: CASSQEDVLAGSEGPLAKNIQYF.